This T cell receptor beta chain was sequenced during a study of early T cells in non-severe SARS-CoV-2 infection. Study summary: Sequencing targeted bulk RNA from unsorted whole blood, leaving chains unpaired. Study-level findings and limits: Matching against VDJdb likely underestimated virus-specific expansions, favoring anti-spike CD8.

Trimming cost V 5 bases and J 3 bases, with 5 bases left between them. This CDR3 region has 12 residues. CDR1 is SGHDN and CDR2 is FVKESK in the germline V gene. Notes on this clonotype: Antigen unknown.

Individually, cDNA molecules had unique molecular identifiers attached to them. TCRdb itself ran the 5' RACE reads through MiXCR, one entry per CDR3 protein. The sample shows tens of thousands of distinct CDR3 sequences, less than 7% of them seen only once. The clonotype was recovered from an adult who was a healthcare worker with PCR-confirmed SARS-CoV-2 infection or an uninfected control (not recorded which). Here the sequenced sample was whole blood, taken at baseline. V and J are TRBV14 and TRBJ1-5; D not resolved. The chain's CDR3 is CASSGYNQPQHF. In DNA, the CDR3 is TGTGCCAGCAGCGGATACAATCAGCCCCAGCATTTT. Using reference TRBV14 and TRBJ1-5 for the parts outside the CDR3, the full variable domain is EAGVTQFPSHSVIEKGQTVTLRCDPISGHDNLYWYRRVMGKEIKFLLHFVKESKQDESGMPNNRFLAERTGGTYSTLKVQPAELEDSGVYFCASSGYNQPQHFGDGTRLSIL.